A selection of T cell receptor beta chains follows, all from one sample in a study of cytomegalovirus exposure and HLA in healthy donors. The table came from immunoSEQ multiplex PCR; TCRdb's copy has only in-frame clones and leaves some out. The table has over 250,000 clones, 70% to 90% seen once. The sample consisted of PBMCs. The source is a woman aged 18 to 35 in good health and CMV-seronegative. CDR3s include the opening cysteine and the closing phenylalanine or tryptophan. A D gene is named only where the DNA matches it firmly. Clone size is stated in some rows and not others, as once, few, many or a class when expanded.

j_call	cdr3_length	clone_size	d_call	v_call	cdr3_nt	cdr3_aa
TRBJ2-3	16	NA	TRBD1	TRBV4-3	TGCGCCAGCAGCCAAGATTTAGACAGGGGGAGAGATACGCAGTATTTT	CASSQDLDRGRDTQYF
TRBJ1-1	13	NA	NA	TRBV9	TGTGCCAGCAGCGTAGGTAGGGGCACTGAAGCTTTCTTT	CASSVGRGTEAFF
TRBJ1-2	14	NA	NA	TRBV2	TGTGCCAGCAGTGGGATCTCGGGGGGCGCAGTCTACACCTTC	CASSGISGGAVYTF
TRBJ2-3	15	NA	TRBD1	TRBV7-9	TGTGCCAGCAGATTAACCGGGACAGGGAGAGATACGCAGTATTTT	CASRLTGTGRDTQYF
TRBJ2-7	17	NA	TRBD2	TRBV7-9	TGTGCCAGCAGCTTCGGGACTAGCGGGAAACCCTCCTACGAGCAGTACTTC	CASSFGTSGKPSYEQYF
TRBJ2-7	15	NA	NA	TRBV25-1	TGTGCCAGCAGTGAGGTGACAAGGGGTGGCTACGAGCAGTACTTC	CASSEVTRGGYEQYF
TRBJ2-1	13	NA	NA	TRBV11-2	TGTGCCATCCAAAAAAGACAGTACAATGAGCAGTTCTTC	CAIQKRQYNEQFF
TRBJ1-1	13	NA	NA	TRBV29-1	TGCAGCGTTTTCCGGTTCGGGAACACTGAAGCTTTCTTT	CSVFRFGNTEAFF
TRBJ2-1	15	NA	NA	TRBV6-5	TGTGCCAGCAGTCCCCGACAAGGGGTGGCCAATGAGCAGTTCTTC	CASSPRQGVANEQFF
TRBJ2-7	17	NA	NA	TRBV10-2	TGCGCCAGCAGTGAGCCGGCCCCGGGTCAACCTATCTACGAGCAGTACTTC	CASSEPAPGQPIYEQYF
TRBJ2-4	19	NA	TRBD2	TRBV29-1	TGCAGCGTTGCCCGGAGGAGCGGGGGGTCCTTGGGTGACAAAAACATTCAGTACTTC	CSVARRSGGSLGDKNIQYF
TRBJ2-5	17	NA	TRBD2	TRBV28	TGTGCCAGCAGTTCCCCCCGTTTGACTAGCGGATACGGGACCCAGTACTTC	CASSSPRLTSGYGTQYF
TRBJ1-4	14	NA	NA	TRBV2	TGTGCCAGCAAAAGAACGGGTAGTGGTGAAAAACTGTTTTTT	CASKRTGSGEKLFF
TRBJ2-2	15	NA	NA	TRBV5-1	TGCGCCAGCAGCCTACTATATGTAGACACCGGGGAGCTGTTTTTT	CASSLLYVDTGELFF
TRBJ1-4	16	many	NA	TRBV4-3	TGCGCCAGCAGCCGATCCGTAGGCAGGGGTGATGAAAAACTGTTTTTT	CASSRSVGRGDEKLFF
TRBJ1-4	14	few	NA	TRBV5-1	TGCGCCAGCAGCTTGGGTGGAGTCAATGAAAAACTGTTTTTT	CASSLGGVNEKLFF
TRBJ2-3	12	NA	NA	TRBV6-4	TGTGCCAGCAGTGAAGATCGGGATACGCAGTATTTT	CASSEDRDTQYF
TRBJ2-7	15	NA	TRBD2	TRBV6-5	TGTGCCAGCAGTTACTCGACAGCGGGGGAGGGTGAGCAGTACTTC	CASSYSTAGEGEQYF
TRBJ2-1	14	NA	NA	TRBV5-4	TGTGCCAGCAGCTTAGGGGACACGGGCAATGAGCAGTTCTTC	CASSLGDTGNEQFF
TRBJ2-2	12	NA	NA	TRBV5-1	TGCGCCAGCACCCAGGGGACCGGGGAGCTGTTTTTT	CASTQGTGELFF
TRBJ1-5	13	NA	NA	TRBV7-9	TGTGCCAGCAGCCCCCCGGGAGAACAGCCCCAGCATTTT	CASSPPGEQPQHF
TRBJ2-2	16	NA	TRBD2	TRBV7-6	TGTGCCAGCAGCTGGACTGTTGCGGGGGGGAGCGGGGAGCTGTTTTTT	CASSWTVAGGSGELFF
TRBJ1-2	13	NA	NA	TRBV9	TGTGCCAGCAGCGTAGGAGATAACTATGGCTACACCTTC	CASSVGDNYGYTF
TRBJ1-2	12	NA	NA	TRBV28	TGTGCCAGCAGCGACACTAACTATGGCTACACCTTC	CASSDTNYGYTF
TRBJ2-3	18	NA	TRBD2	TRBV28	TGTGCCAGCAGTTACGAGGGGACTAGCGGGGCTTCTACAGATACGCAGTATTTT	CASSYEGTSGASTDTQYF
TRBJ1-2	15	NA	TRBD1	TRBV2	TGTGCCAGCAGCACAACCCTCGACAGGGGATTTCGCTACACCTTC	CASSTTLDRGFRYTF
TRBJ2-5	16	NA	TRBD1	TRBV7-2	TGTGCCAGCAGCTTAGAACTTGGACAGGGTCAAGAGACCCAGTACTTC	CASSLELGQGQETQYF
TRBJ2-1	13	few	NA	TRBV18	TGTGCCAGCTCACTGAACAGGGAAAATGAGCAGTTCTTC	CASSLNRENEQFF
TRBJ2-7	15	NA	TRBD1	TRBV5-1	TGCGCCAGCAGCCCGGGACAGGGGAACTCCTACGAGCAGTACTTC	CASSPGQGNSYEQYF
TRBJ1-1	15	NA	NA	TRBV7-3	TGTGCCAGCAGCCCCCTCGACAGACCGAACACTGAAGCTTTCTTT	CASSPLDRPNTEAFF
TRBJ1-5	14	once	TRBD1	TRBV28	TGTGCCAGCAGTTTTCGGGACAGCCATCAGCCCCAGCATTTT	CASSFRDSHQPQHF
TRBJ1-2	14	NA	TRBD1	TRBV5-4	TGTGCCAGCAGCTTGGTCACAGGGGTGGTCCGCTACACCTTC	CASSLVTGVVRYTF
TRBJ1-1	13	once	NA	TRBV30	TGTGCCTGGATCCCCGGGGAGTTGACTGAAGCTTTCTTT	CAWIPGELTEAFF
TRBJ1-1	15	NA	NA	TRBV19	TGTGCCAGTAGTAGGGGTTGGGGCATGAACACTGAAGCTTTCTTT	CASSRGWGMNTEAFF
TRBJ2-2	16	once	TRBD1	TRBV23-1	TGCGCCAGCAGTCAAAGGGGACAGGTGCCCACCGGGGAGCTGTTTTTT	CASSQRGQVPTGELFF
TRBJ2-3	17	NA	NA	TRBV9	TGTGCCAGCAGCGTATCTCCGGGACTTTACTCAACAGATACGCAGTATTTT	CASSVSPGLYSTDTQYF
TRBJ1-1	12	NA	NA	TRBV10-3	TGTGCCATCAGTGGACAGTTCCCTGAAGCTTTCTTT	CAISGQFPEAFF
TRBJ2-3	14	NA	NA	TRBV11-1	TGTGCCAGCAGGACATTAGATTACACAGATACGCAGTATTTT	CASRTLDYTDTQYF
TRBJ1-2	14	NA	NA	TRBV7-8	TGTGCCAGCAGCTTTGACAATCCTCTATATGGCTACACCTTC	CASSFDNPLYGYTF
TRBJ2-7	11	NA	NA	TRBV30	TGTGCCTGGAGTCGGTCCTACGAGCAGTACTTC	CAWSRSYEQYF
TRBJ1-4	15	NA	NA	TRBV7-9	TGTGCCAGCAGCATCCGGGAGGGAACTAATGAAAAACTGTTTTTT	CASSIREGTNEKLFF
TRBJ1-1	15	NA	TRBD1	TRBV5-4	TGTGCCAGCAGATTACTGGGACAGGACTACACTGAAGCTTTCTTT	CASRLLGQDYTEAFF
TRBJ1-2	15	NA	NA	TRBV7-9	TGTGCCAGCAGCCAAACCGACAGCCTAACCTATGGCTACACCTTC	CASSQTDSLTYGYTF
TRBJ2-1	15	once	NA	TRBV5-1	TGCGCCAGCAGCTTGGGCACTAATAGCATGGATGAGCAGTTCTTC	CASSLGTNSMDEQFF
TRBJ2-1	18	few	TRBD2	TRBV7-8	TGTGCCAGCAGCTTATCGGGTAGACTAGCGGCCCCCTACAATGAGCAGTTCTTC	CASSLSGRLAAPYNEQFF
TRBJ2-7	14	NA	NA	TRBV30	TGTGCCTGGAGTGTAGGGCCGGGAGCCTACGAGCAGTACTTC	CAWSVGPGAYEQYF
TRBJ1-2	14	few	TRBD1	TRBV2	TGTGCCAGCAGGCGGGACAGGGGGGACTATGGCTACACCTTC	CASRRDRGDYGYTF
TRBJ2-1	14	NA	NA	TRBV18	TGTGCCAGCTCACCATATACGCGAAACAATGAGCAGTTCTTC	CASSPYTRNNEQFF
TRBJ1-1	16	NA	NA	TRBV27	TGTGCCAGCAGTTTAGACAGACAAAAAGTGAACACTGAAGCTTTCTTT	CASSLDRQKVNTEAFF
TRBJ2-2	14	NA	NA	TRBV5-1	TGCGCCAGCAGCTTGTCCCAGGTTACCGGGGAGCTGTTTTTT	CASSLSQVTGELFF
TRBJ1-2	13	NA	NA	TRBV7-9	TGTGCCAGCAGCAGTAGACAGGCTTCTGGCTACACCTTC	CASSSRQASGYTF
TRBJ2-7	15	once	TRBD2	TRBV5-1	TGCGCCAGCAGCTCTCTAGCGGGAGGTACCTACGAGCAGTACTTC	CASSSLAGGTYEQYF
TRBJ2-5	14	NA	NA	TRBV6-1	TGTGCCAGCAGTGAAGGCGGCATTCAAGAGACCCAGTACTTC	CASSEGGIQETQYF
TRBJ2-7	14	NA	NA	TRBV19	TGTGCCAGTTGGGACGGGGGTAGCTCCTACGAGCAGTACTTC	CASWDGGSSYEQYF
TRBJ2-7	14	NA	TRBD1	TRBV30	TGTGCCTGGAGTGTCCCGGGACAGCCATACGAGCAGTACTTC	CAWSVPGQPYEQYF
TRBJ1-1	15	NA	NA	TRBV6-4	TGTGCCAGCAGTGACTCGGGCGTGACGGGGTCTGAAGCTTTCTTT	CASSDSGVTGSEAFF